Below, 20 T cell receptor beta chains from the same sample are listed, as sequenced in a study of T cells in Graves' hyperthyroidism and ophthalmopathy. The source material, RNA transcripts, was used to amplify TCR beta CDR3 regions. Primed by the HTBI set, a first-round RT-PCR was run on the TCR CDR3. TCRdb processed the multiplex PCR reads anew with MiXCR; each CDR3 protein has one entry. This table holds around 400,000 distinct CDR3 sequences, approximately 15% found once. Sequenced sample: blood. These receptor sequences come from a young woman with Graves' hyperthyroidism that later progressed to Graves' ophthalmopathy.

On this clonotype itself: A clone one base away is much larger, so this may be a read error. The genes are TRBV28 and TRBJ2-1; either TRBD1 or TRBD2 may supply D (5 bases each). Deletions cut 6 bases from V and 6 bases from J, with 9 bases between. Germline CDR1 is MDHEN and CDR2 is SYDVKM. This CDR3 has 12 amino acids. The CDR3 is CASSGATNEQFF. The CDR3 DNA reads TGTGCCAGCAGCGGGGCGACCAATGAGCAGTTCTTC.

This clonotype was seen a handful of times. This CDR3 reads CANRGQTLETQYF. The DNA of the CDR3 is TGTGCCAACCGTGGACAGACTCTGGAGACCCAGTACTTC. The chain couples TRBV9 to TRBJ2-5, with D perhaps TRBD1 (6 bases). The V and J ends lost 9 bases and 5 bases respectively, with 17 bases between them. The CDR3 has 13 residues. Germline V gene sequence: CDR1 SGDLS, CDR2 YYNGEE.

For this clonotype: This clone may be a read error of a much larger clone one base away. The chain carries TRBV20-1 and TRBJ2-1, with TRBD2 identical over 12 bases. The CDR3 is 16 amino acids. Germline V gives CDR1 DFQATT, CDR2 SNEGSKA (reference sequence). Here the CDR3 reads CGASPPSGRARNEQFF. CDR3 in DNA: TGCGGTGCTAGTCCTCCTAGCGGGAGGGCCCGCAATGAGCAGTTCTTC.

This clonotype was seen just once. Being one base from a much bigger clone, this may be a read error. This chain connects TRBV5-1 to TRBJ2-2; 11 nucleotides agree with TRBD2. The CDR3 is 15 residues long. Germline V gives CDR1 SGHRS, CDR2 YFSETQ. CDR3 nucleotides: TGCGCCAGCGGCTTGGAGCTAGCGGGAGGCGGGGAGCTGTTTTTT. Its protein product is CASGLELAGGGELFF. Supplemented by reference TRBV5-1 and TRBJ2-2, the full variable domain reads KAGVTQTPRYLIKTRGQQVTLSCSPISGHRSVSWYQQTPGQGLQFLFEYFSETQRNKGNFPGRFSGRQFSNSRSEMNVSTLELGDSALYLCASGLELAGGGELFFGEGSRLTVL.

The chain's CDR3 is CASSPGTGINYGYTF. Written as DNA, the CDR3 is TGCGCCAGCAGCCCCGGGACAGGTATCAACTATGGCTACACCTTC. This chain joins TRBV4-1 and TRBJ1-2, with TRBD1 matching over 8 bases. The CDR3 loop spans 15 amino acids. CDR1 is MGHRA, CDR2 YSYEKL, per germline. J gave up 2 bases and V 4 bases, and 6 bases lay outside the gene matches.

This clonotype came up many times. The chain links TRBV4-3 to TRBJ2-1; D may be TRBD2 (5 bases). V lost 2 bases and J 1 base, leaving 9 bases between the germline ends. The CDR3 totals 15 residues. Germline V lookup: CDR1 LGHNA, CDR2 YSLEER. CDR3 in amino acids: CASSQYSGSYNEQFF. CDR3 coding DNA: TGCGCCAGCAGCCAATACAGCGGATCCTACAATGAGCAGTTCTTC.

This clonotype was picked up many times. The rearrangement uses TRBV20-1 and TRBJ2-1; 7 bases fit TRBD2. Germline loops: CDR1 DFQATT, CDR2 SNEGSKA (reference sequence). The CDR3 loop spans 14 amino acids. The V segment lost 6 bases and the J segment 6 bases; nucleotides outside the gene matches: 11. CDR3 in DNA: TGCAGTGCAGAGAGTAGCGGGTGGCTCAATGAGCAGTTCTTC. It codes for CSAESSGWLNEQFF.

At least ten counts were recorded for this clonotype. The chain links TRBV6-4 to TRBJ2-3; D possibly corresponds to TRBD2 (6 bases). The germline V gene has CDR1 MRHNA and CDR2 SNTAGT. Trimming pared 0 bases from V and 1 base from J, leaving 11 bases between. The CDR3 is 16 amino acids. The CDR3 nucleotides are TGTGCCAGCAGTGACTCCCCGTCTAGCGGCACAGATACGCAGTATTTT. The encoded protein is CASSDSPSSGTDTQYF.

This clonotype was seen a few times. The V gene is TRBV27, the J gene TRBJ2-2; D unresolved. In germline, CDR1 is MNHEY, CDR2 SMNVEV (reference sequence). Trimming left V 3 bases short and J 3 bases short, with 5 bases between. This CDR3 is built from 13 residues. The CDR3 DNA reads as TGTGCCAGCAGTTTCCTAGACACCGGGGAGCTGTTTTTT. Its translation: CASSFLDTGELFF.

This clonotype was picked up many times. The rearrangement links TRBV3-1 to TRBJ1-1; possibly TRBD1 for D (5 bases). The ends were cut back, 3 bases at V and 5 bases at J, with 7 bases in the middle. The germline V gene encodes CDR1 LGHDT and CDR2 YNNKEL (reference sequence). The CDR3 is made up of 12 amino acids. The CDR3 loop reads CASSHKGTEAFF. The CDR3 DNA reads TGTGCCAGCAGCCACAAGGGGACTGAAGCTTTCTTT.

This sequence joins TRBV6-5 and TRBJ1-5; no clear D. V lost 0 bases and J lost 1, with 10 bases in between. Germline CDR1 is MNHEY and CDR2 is SVGAGI. This CDR3 has 16 residues. The CDR3 here is CASSYSGVGSNQPQHF. The CDR3 DNA sequence: TGTGCCAGCAGTTACTCTGGGGTAGGAAGCAATCAGCCCCAGCATTTT.

This chain joins TRBV12-3 or TRBV12-4 and TRBJ2-5; TRBD1 aligns across 7 bases. Trimming cost V 6 bases and J 5 bases; bases outside gene matches: 12. This CDR3 spans 15 amino acids. This chain's CDR3 is CASSTPGTEPETQYF. The CDR3 DNA reads as TGTGCCAGCAGCACCCCCGGGACAGAACCGGAGACCCAGTACTTC.

In its sample, this clonotype was seen many times. This chain links TRBV18 with TRBJ1-1; 8 bases map to TRBD1. The CDR3 length is 15 residues. The trim removed 4 bases at V and 0 bases at J, leaving 4 bases unmatched. Germline V lookup: CDR1 KGHSH, CDR2 LQKENI. The CDR3 DNA is TGTGCCAGCTCACGACAGGGGACCGTGAACACTGAAGCTTTCTTT. Translated, it gives CASSRQGTVNTEAFF.

Concerning this clonotype itself: A much larger clone sits a single nucleotide away, making a read error possible. The chain links TRBV7-9 to TRBJ2-1; either TRBD1 or TRBD2 may supply D (5 bases each). V shed 5 bases and J shed 9 bases, with 20 bases lying between them. The CDR3 covers 15 residues. Germline V gives CDR1 SEHNR, CDR2 FQNEAQ (reference sequence). The DNA of the CDR3 is TGTGCCAGCAGCCAACCGGGACCAGACGGATTTGAGCAGTTCTTC. Translating gives CASSQPGPDGFEQFF.

This clonotype was seen a handful of times. The chain is built from TRBV7-6 and TRBJ1-3; TRBD1 is a possible D gene (5 bases). Trimming took 0 bases from V and 4 from J, leaving 19 bases between them. Per the germline V gene, CDR1 is SGHVS and CDR2 is FNYEAQ. The CDR3 runs 18 residues. The CDR3 bases are TGTGCCAGCAGCTTAGCGTCTGGACGCCGGGGGTCGGGAAACACCATATATTTT. This gives the protein CASSLASGRRGSGNTIYF.

This clonotype has at least ten counts. This rearrangement joins TRBV4-3 to TRBJ2-7, with 10 bases identical to TRBD2. From germline, CDR1 is LGHNA and CDR2 YSLEER. Unmatched junction bases numbered 8, after V lost 0 bases and J lost 6 bases. The CDR3 has 16 amino acids. This CDR3 reads CASSQETLAGEREQYF. For the CDR3, the DNA is TGCGCCAGCAGCCAAGAGACGCTAGCGGGAGAGCGCGAGCAGTACTTC.

The chain uses TRBV15 and TRBJ2-1; 12 nucleotides agree with TRBD2. The CDR3 sequence is 16 residues long. The V and J ends lost 1 base and 7 bases, in that order; junction bases with no gene match: 5. The V gene's germline CDR1 is LNHNV and CDR2 YYDKDF (reference sequence). CDR3 protein: CATSRGLAGGPNEQFF. The CDR3 nucleotides read TGTGCCACCAGCAGAGGTCTAGCGGGAGGGCCGAATGAGCAGTTCTTC.

V gene TRBV7-9 combines with J gene TRBJ1-2; a possible D gene is TRBD1 (5 bases). CDR3 length equals 15 residues. Trimming removed 4 bases from V and 5 bases from J, with 17 bases in between. The germline CDR1 and CDR2 sequences are SEHNR and FQNEAQ (reference sequence). Here the CDR3 DNA reads TGTGCCAGCAGCTCCGGGGTCGGCAGGGCTTATGGCTACACCTTC. This gives the protein CASSSGVGRAYGYTF.

This clonotype was seen ten or more times. The chain is built from TRBV5-1 and TRBJ2-7, with 9 bases identical to TRBD2. CDR1 and CDR2 (germline): SGHRS, YFSETQ. The trim removed 4 bases at V and 4 bases at J, leaving 6 bases unmatched. The CDR3 covers 14 residues. CDR3 residues: CASSHSGSRYEQYF. CDR3 DNA: TGCGCCAGCAGCCATAGCGGGAGTAGGTACGAGCAGTACTTC.

There are many counts of this clonotype. This chain joins TRBV11-2 and TRBJ2-7; no definite D call. The V end was cut by 5 bases, the J end by 8 bases, with 16 bases between. CDR3 length: 13 residues. Germline CDR1 SGHAT, CDR2 FQNNGV. The CDR3 DNA sequence: TGTGCCAGCAGCGTCGATCCGGGCGGTAAGCAGTACTTC. This translates into CASSVDPGGKQYF.